The present T cell receptor (beta chain) was sequenced within a study of Ad26.COV2.S vaccination and SARS-CoV-2 variants. Regarding the study as a whole: Participants in the vaccine arm had higher spike-specific TCR breadth; placebo recipients had lower. Measurement of non-spike TCR breadth gave similar results in vaccine and placebo recipients.

Clones were read by immunoSEQ multiplex PCR, and TCRdb kept only the in-frame ones, dropping some. The data contain about 180,000 clones, 87% of them singletons. About this clone itself: What it binds is unknown.

Sequenced here: peripheral blood, sampled after recovery from COVID-19. The receptor's source is a human donor who had recovered from COVID-19.

The CDR3 spells CASTRQGKGEQFF. Written as DNA, the CDR3 is TGTGCCAGCACCCGCCAGGGGAAAGGAGAGCAGTTCTTC. J is TRBJ2-1 and V is TRBV6-5; the D gene is possibly TRBD1 (6 bases). Trimming took 7 bases from V and 10 from J, leaving 17 bases between them. Germline assignment: CDR1 MNHEY and CDR2 SVGAGI. CDR3 length equals 13 residues.